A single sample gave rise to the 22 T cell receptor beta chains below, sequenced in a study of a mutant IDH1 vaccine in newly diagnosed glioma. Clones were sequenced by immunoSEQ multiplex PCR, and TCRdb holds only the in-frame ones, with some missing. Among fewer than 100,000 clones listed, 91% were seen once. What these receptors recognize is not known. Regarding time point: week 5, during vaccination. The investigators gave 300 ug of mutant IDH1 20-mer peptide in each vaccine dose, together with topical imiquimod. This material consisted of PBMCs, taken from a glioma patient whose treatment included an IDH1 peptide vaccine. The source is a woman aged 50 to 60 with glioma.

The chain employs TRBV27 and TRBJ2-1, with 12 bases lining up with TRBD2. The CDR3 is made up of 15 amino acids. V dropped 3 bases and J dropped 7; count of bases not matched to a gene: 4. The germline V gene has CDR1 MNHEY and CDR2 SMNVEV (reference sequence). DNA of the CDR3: TGTGCCAGCAGTTTCCTAGCGGGAGGGGGGAATGAGCAGTTCTTC. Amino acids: CASSFLAGGGNEQFF.

In DNA form, the CDR3 reads TGTGCCAGCAGCAACTCGGGACAGCAAGAGACCCAGTACTTC. It translates to CASSNSGQQETQYF. The chain is built from TRBV11-2 and TRBJ2-5, with 7 bases that match TRBD1. The CDR3 is 14 amino acids. The germline V gene encodes CDR1 SGHAT and CDR2 FQNNGV. V was clipped by 5 bases and J by 2 bases; unmatched bases: 5.

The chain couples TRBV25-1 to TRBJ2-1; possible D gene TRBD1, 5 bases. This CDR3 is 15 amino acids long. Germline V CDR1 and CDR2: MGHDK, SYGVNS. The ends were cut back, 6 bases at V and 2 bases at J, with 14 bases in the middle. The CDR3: CASRPGQGAYNEQFF. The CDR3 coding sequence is TGTGCCAGCAGGCCTGGGCAAGGGGCCTACAATGAGCAGTTCTTC.

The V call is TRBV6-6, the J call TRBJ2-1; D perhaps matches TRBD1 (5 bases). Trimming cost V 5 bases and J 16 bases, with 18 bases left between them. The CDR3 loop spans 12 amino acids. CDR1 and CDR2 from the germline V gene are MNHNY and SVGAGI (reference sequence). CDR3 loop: CASSPSGAPSFF. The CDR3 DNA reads TGTGCCAGCAGTCCCTCTGGGGCTCCTAGTTTCTTC.

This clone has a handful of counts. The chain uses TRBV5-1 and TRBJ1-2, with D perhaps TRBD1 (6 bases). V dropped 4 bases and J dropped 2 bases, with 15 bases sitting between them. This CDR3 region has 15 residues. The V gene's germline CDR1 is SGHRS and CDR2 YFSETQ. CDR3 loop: CASSSNREGNYGYTF. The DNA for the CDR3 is TGCGCCAGCAGCAGTAACAGGGAGGGGAACTATGGCTACACCTTC.

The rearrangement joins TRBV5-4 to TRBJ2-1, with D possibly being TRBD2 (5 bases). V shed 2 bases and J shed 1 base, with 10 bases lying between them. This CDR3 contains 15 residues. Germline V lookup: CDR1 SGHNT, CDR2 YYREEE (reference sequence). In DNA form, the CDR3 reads TGTGCCAGCAGCTTCGCGGGCCCTTCCTACAATGAGCAGTTCTTC. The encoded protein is CASSFAGPSYNEQFF.

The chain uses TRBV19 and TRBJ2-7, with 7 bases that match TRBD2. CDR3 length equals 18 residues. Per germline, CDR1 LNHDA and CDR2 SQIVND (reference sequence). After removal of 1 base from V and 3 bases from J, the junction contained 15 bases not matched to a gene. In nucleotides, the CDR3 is TGTGCCAGTAGTATAGGGGCCGTCTGGCTAGCGGAGAACTACGAGCAGTACTTC. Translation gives CASSIGAVWLAENYEQYF.

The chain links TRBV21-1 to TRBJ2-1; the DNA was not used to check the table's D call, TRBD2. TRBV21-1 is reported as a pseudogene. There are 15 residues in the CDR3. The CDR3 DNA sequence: TGTGCCAGCAGCAAATGGAGGGGAGCTCTCGATGAGCAGTTCTTC. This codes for CASSKWRGALDEQFF.

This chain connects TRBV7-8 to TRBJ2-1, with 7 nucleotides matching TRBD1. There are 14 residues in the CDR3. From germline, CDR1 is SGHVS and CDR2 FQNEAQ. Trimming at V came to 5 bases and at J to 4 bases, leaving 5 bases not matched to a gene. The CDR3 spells CASSTRQGYNEQFF. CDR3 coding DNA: TGTGCCAGCAGCACGCGACAGGGTTACAATGAGCAGTTCTTC.

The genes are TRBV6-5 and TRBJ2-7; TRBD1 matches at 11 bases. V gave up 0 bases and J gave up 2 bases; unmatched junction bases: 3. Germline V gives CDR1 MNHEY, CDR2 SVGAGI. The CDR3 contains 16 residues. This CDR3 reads CASSYSGQGGAYEQYF. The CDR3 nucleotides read TGTGCCAGCAGTTACTCGGGACAGGGGGGGGCCTACGAGCAGTACTTC.

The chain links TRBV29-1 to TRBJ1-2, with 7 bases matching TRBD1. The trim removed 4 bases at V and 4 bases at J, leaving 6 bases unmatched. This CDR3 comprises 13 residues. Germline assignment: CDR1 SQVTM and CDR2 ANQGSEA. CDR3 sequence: CSVVGTAFYGYTF. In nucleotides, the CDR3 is TGCAGCGTTGTCGGGACAGCATTCTATGGCTACACCTTC.

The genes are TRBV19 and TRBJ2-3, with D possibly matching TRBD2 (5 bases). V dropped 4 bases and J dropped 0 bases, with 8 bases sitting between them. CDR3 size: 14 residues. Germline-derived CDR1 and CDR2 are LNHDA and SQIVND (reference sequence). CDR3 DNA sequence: TGTGCCAGTAGTAACTCGGGAAGCACAGATACGCAGTATTTT. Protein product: CASSNSGSTDTQYF.

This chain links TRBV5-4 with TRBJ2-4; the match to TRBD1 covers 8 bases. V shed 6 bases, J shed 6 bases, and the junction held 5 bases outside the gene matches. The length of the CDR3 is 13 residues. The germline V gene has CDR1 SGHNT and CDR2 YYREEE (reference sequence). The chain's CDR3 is CASTPGTGNIQYF. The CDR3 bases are TGTGCCAGCACCCCCGGGACAGGAAACATTCAGTACTTC.

CDR3 in DNA: TGTGCCAGCAGAGTTAGCGGGACACACAATGAGCAGTTCTTC. This codes for CASRVSGTHNEQFF. V gene TRBV7-8 combines with J gene TRBJ2-1; 8 positions agree with TRBD2. The CDR3 totals 14 residues. V shed 6 bases, J shed 5 bases, and the junction held 6 bases outside the gene matches. Germline CDR1 is SGHVS and CDR2 is FQNEAQ.

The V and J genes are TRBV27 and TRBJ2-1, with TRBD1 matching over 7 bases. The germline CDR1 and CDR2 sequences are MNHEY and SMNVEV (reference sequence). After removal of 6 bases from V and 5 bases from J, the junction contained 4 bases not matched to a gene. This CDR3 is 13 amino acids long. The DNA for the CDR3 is TGTGCCAGCAGACAGGGGTCCCACAATGAGCAGTTCTTC. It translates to CASRQGSHNEQFF.

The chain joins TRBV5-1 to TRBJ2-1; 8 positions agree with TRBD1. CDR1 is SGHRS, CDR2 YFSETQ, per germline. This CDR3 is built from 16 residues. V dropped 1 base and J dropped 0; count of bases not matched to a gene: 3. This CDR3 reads CASSLQGASSYNEQFF. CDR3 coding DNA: TGCGCCAGCAGCTTGCAGGGGGCCAGCTCCTACAATGAGCAGTTCTTC.

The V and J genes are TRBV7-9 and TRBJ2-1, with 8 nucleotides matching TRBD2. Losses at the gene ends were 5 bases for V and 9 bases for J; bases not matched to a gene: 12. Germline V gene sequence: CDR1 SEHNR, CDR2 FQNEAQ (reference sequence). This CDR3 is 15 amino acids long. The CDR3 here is CASSRPGLGGGEQFF. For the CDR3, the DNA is TGTGCCAGCAGCCGACCGGGACTAGGGGGAGGTGAGCAGTTCTTC.

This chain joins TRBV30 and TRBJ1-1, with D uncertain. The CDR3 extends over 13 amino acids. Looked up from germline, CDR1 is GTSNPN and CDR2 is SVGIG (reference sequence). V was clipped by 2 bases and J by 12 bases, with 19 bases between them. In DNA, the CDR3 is TGTGCCTGGAGTCTGGAGCGAACACTGCTGTCTTTCTTT. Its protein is CAWSLERTLLSFF.

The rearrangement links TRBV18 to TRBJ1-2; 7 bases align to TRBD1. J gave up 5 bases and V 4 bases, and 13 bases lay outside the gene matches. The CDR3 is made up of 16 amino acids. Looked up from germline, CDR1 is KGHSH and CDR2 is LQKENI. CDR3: CASSLSGRDSSYGYTF. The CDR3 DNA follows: TGTGCCAGCTCACTTTCCGGGAGGGACAGTTCTTATGGCTACACCTTC.

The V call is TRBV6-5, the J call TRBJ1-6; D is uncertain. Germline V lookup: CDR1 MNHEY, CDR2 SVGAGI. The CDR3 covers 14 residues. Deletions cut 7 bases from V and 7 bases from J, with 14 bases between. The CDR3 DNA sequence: TGTGCCAGCAAACCCGGCCGCGGAAATTCACCCCTCCACTTT. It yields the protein CASKPGRGNSPLHF.

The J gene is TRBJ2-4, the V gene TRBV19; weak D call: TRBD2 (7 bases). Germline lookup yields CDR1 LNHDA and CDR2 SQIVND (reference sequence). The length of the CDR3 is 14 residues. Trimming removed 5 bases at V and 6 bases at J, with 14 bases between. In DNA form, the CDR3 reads TGTGCCAGTAGTCCGCAGGGGAGGGGAAACATTCAGTACTTC. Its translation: CASSPQGRGNIQYF.

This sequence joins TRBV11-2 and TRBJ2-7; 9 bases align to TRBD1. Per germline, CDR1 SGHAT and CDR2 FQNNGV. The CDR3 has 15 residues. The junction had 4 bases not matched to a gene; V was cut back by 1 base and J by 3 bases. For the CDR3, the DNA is TGTGCCAGCAGCTTAGGGACAGGGGACTTCTACGAGCAGTACTTC. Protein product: CASSLGTGDFYEQYF.